Listed below are T cell receptor beta chains from one sample, sequenced in a study of blood T cell repertoires in COVID-19. Produced via immunoSEQ multiplex PCR; TCRdb's table is partial and in-frame only. This table holds 45,000 to 70,000 clones, approximately 90% found once. Sequenced input: peripheral blood. The receptors shown here come from a woman aged 55 to 70 with active COVID-19. CDR3s include the opening cysteine and the closing phenylalanine or tryptophan. Each record gives: V gene, J gene, clone size, D gene, CDR3 protein, CDR3 DNA. A D gene is named only where the DNA matches it firmly. Size is omitted from some rows. Given values are once, few, many or a class for expanded clones.

V: TRBV5-1
J: TRBJ2-5
size: once
D: TRBD2
CDR3: CASSLEGPSGGPVQETQYF
DNA: TGCGCCAGCAGCTTGGAAGGCCCTAGCGGGGGCCCTGTACAAGAGACCCAGTACTTC

V: TRBV4-2
J: TRBJ2-3
size: NA
D: NA
CDR3: CASSQELSDGGTDTQYF
DNA: TGTGCCAGCAGCCAAGAGTTATCGGACGGGGGCACAGATACGCAGTATTTT

V: TRBV14
J: TRBJ1-6
size: NA
D: NA
CDR3: CASSQNSAGSPWSPLHF
DNA: TGTGCCAGCAGCCAAAACTCCGCCGGGTCCCCGTGGTCACCCCTCCACTTT

V: TRBV7-8
J: TRBJ1-3
size: NA
D: NA
CDR3: CASSLGGGQGISGNTIYF
DNA: TGTGCCAGCAGCTTAGGGGGGGGGCAGGGAATCTCTGGAAACACCATATATTTT

V: TRBV13
J: TRBJ1-5
size: NA
D: NA
CDR3: CASSSQTGNQPQHF
DNA: TGTGCCAGCAGCTCCCAGACGGGGAATCAGCCCCAGCATTTT

V: TRBV18
J: TRBJ2-5
size: NA
D: TRBD2
CDR3: CASTPGRGGQKETQYF
DNA: TGTGCCAGCACACCAGGGCGGGGGGGCCAGAAGGAGACCCAGTACTTC

V: TRBV10-1
J: TRBJ2-1
size: NA
D: NA
CDR3: CASSVTGRGNEQFF
DNA: TGCGCCAGCAGTGTTACGGGGCGGGGCAATGAGCAGTTCTTC

V: TRBV30
J: TRBJ2-3
size: NA
D: TRBD2
CDR3: CAWSPRRTSGGAVDTQYF
DNA: TGTGCCTGGAGTCCTCGCCGGACTAGCGGGGGGGCGGTGGATACGCAGTATTTT

V: TRBV6-2/TRBV6-3
J: TRBJ2-5
size: NA
D: TRBD2
CDR3: CASSRRLANEGETQYF
DNA: TGTGCCAGCAGTAGGCGACTAGCGAACGAGGGAGAGACCCAGTACTTC

V: TRBV10-2
J: TRBJ2-1
size: NA
D: NA
CDR3: CASSPGGEQFF
DNA: TGCGCCAGCAGTCCCGGGGGTGAGCAGTTCTTC

V: TRBV3-1/TRBV3-2
J: TRBJ2-1
size: NA
D: TRBD1
CDR3: CASSQIQGAGEQFF
DNA: TGTGCCAGCAGCCAGATACAGGGGGCAGGTGAGCAGTTCTTC

V: TRBV7-6
J: TRBJ2-1
size: NA
D: TRBD2
CDR3: CASSLGASGGVGEQFF
DNA: TGTGCCAGCAGCTTAGGTGCTAGCGGGGGGGTTGGTGAGCAGTTCTTC

V: TRBV11-3
J: TRBJ2-1
size: NA
D: NA
CDR3: CASSLDRGSREQFF
DNA: TGTGCCAGCAGCTTAGATCGCGGGTCCCGTGAGCAGTTCTTC

V: TRBV6-5
J: TRBJ1-6
size: NA
D: NA
CDR3: CASSYGRGDNSPLHF
DNA: TGTGCCAGCAGTTACGGTCGGGGGGATAATTCACCCCTCCACTTT

V: TRBV5-1
J: TRBJ1-3
size: NA
D: NA
CDR3: CASSLTGWTDSGNTIYF
DNA: TGCGCCAGCAGCTTGACGGGATGGACAGACTCTGGAAACACCATATATTTT

V: TRBV4-2
J: TRBJ2-7
size: NA
D: TRBD2
CDR3: CASSQDRPGGPGEQYF
DNA: TGTGCCAGCAGCCAAGATAGGCCGGGGGGGCCGGGGGAGCAGTACTTC

V: TRBV2
J: TRBJ1-1
size: once
D: TRBD1
CDR3: CAEQGAEAFF
DNA: TGTGCCGAACAGGGGGCTGAAGCTTTCTTT

V: TRBV24-1
J: TRBJ2-2
size: NA
D: TRBD1
CDR3: CATSDPGQGGTGELFF
DNA: TGTGCCACCAGTGACCCGGGACAGGGCGGCACCGGGGAGCTGTTTTTT

V: TRBV6-5
J: TRBJ1-5
size: NA
D: NA
CDR3: CASTARGGQPQHF
DNA: TGTGCCAGCACCGCTCGGGGTGGTCAGCCCCAGCATTTT

V: TRBV18
J: TRBJ1-3
size: once
D: NA
CDR3: CASSPLGVAGGNTIYF
DNA: TGTGCCAGCTCACCACTCGGAGTTGCCGGAGGAAACACCATATATTTT

V: TRBV4-1
J: TRBJ2-3
size: NA
D: NA
CDR3: CASSQDQGGSTDTQYF
DNA: TGCGCCAGCAGCCAAGATCAGGGTGGGAGCACAGATACGCAGTATTTT

V: TRBV3-1/TRBV3-2
J: TRBJ1-1
size: NA
D: TRBD1
CDR3: CASSQNVRGTEAFF
DNA: TGTGCCAGCAGCCAGAATGTCAGGGGGACTGAAGCTTTCTTT

V: TRBV7-3
J: TRBJ2-2
size: NA
D: NA
CDR3: CASSLDINTGELFF
DNA: TGTGCCAGCAGCTTGGACATTAACACCGGGGAGCTGTTTTTT

V: TRBV6-6
J: TRBJ1-6
size: NA
D: NA
CDR3: CASRRSRGSSYNSPLHF
DNA: TGTGCCAGCAGGCGATCAAGGGGAAGCTCCTATAATTCACCCCTCCACTTT

V: TRBV6-5
J: TRBJ1-4
size: NA
D: TRBD1
CDR3: CASSSQGLGGKLFF
DNA: TGTGCCAGCAGTTCACAGGGGCTTGGAGGAAAACTGTTTTTT

V: TRBV7-6
J: TRBJ1-1
size: NA
D: TRBD1
CDR3: CASSVQGGANTEAFF
DNA: TGTGCCAGCAGCGTACAGGGGGGGGCGAACACTGAAGCTTTCTTT

V: TRBV11-3
J: TRBJ2-5
size: NA
D: NA
CDR3: CASSPGDGGQETQYF
DNA: TGTGCCAGCAGCCCGGGGGATGGAGGACAAGAGACCCAGTACTTC

V: TRBV6-5
J: TRBJ2-7
size: NA
D: TRBD2
CDR3: CAPRGDVAYEQYF
DNA: TGTGCCCCCCGGGGGGACGTAGCCTACGAGCAGTACTTC

V: TRBV19
J: TRBJ1-4
size: NA
D: NA
CDR3: CASSPRLEAREKLFF
DNA: TGTGCCAGTAGTCCACGTCTTGAGGCACGGGAAAAACTGTTTTTT

V: TRBV9
J: TRBJ1-3
size: NA
D: NA
CDR3: CASSVASGGNTIYF
DNA: TGTGCCAGCAGCGTAGCTTCAGGGGGAAACACCATATATTTT

V: TRBV21-1
J: TRBJ1-1
size: NA
D: NA
CDR3: CASSTQELGGGAPTEAFF
DNA: TGTGCCAGCAGCACCCAAGAGTTAGGAGGGGGCGCACCGACTGAAGCTTTCTTT

V: TRBV28
J: TRBJ1-5
size: NA
D: NA
CDR3: CASSLLAGAGQPQHF
DNA: TGTGCCAGCAGTTTACTTGCGGGGGCTGGTCAGCCCCAGCATTTT

V: TRBV18
J: TRBJ1-2
size: NA
D: NA
CDR3: CASSAGLSDYGYTF
DNA: TGTGCCAGCTCAGCGGGACTATCGGACTATGGCTACACCTTC

V: TRBV19
J: TRBJ1-3
size: once
D: NA
CDR3: CASNPSRFSSGNTIYF
DNA: TGTGCCAGTAATCCTAGCCGGTTTTCCTCTGGAAACACCATATATTTT

V: TRBV18
J: TRBJ1-3
size: NA
D: NA
CDR3: CASSPLESSGNTIYF
DNA: TGTGCCAGCTCACCTCTTGAGAGCTCTGGAAACACCATATATTTT

V: TRBV4-1
J: TRBJ1-2
size: few
D: NA
CDR3: CASSHVPGREEGYTF
DNA: TGCGCCAGCAGCCATGTACCGGGACGGGAGGAGGGCTACACCTTC

V: TRBV5-5
J: TRBJ1-1
size: NA
D: NA
CDR3: CASSSIFTGTEAFF
DNA: TGTGCCAGCAGCTCTATCTTCACAGGGACTGAAGCTTTCTTT

V: TRBV24-1
J: TRBJ1-2
size: NA
D: TRBD1
CDR3: CATSDRTGFFTF
DNA: TGTGCCACCAGTGATAGGACAGGCTTTTTCACCTTC

V: TRBV30
J: TRBJ1-6
size: NA
D: TRBD1
CDR3: CAWRDDRGPNSPLHF
DNA: TGTGCCTGGAGGGACGACAGGGGGCCTAATTCACCCCTCCACTTT

V: TRBV7-2
J: TRBJ2-7
size: NA
D: NA
CDR3: CASSLNRGSEQYF
DNA: TGTGCCAGCAGCTTAAATCGGGGGAGCGAGCAGTACTTC

V: TRBV5-1
J: TRBJ2-7
size: NA
D: NA
CDR3: CASRSGAYEQYF
DNA: TGCGCCAGCAGATCCGGGGCCTACGAGCAGTACTTC

V: TRBV10-1
J: TRBJ2-2
size: NA
D: TRBD1
CDR3: CASSRDSANTGELFF
DNA: TGCGCCAGCAGCAGGGACAGCGCGAACACCGGGGAGCTGTTTTTT

V: TRBV19
J: TRBJ1-1
size: NA
D: TRBD1
CDR3: CASSNQGEKGNTEAFF
DNA: TGTGCCAGTAGCAACCAGGGGGAGAAGGGGAACACTGAAGCTTTCTTT

V: TRBV5-6
J: TRBJ2-2
size: NA
D: NA
CDR3: CASSLARGFGELFF
DNA: TGTGCCAGCAGCTTGGCCCGCGGTTTCGGGGAGCTGTTTTTT

V: TRBV6-2/TRBV6-3
J: TRBJ2-7
size: NA
D: NA
CDR3: CASSWGRREQYF
DNA: TGTGCCAGCAGTTGGGGGCGACGCGAGCAGTACTTC

V: TRBV2
J: TRBJ1-5
size: NA
D: TRBD1
CDR3: CASGGQGNQPQHF
DNA: TGTGCCAGTGGTGGACAGGGGAATCAGCCCCAGCATTTT

V: TRBV18
J: TRBJ2-2
size: NA
D: NA
CDR3: CASSPLQGRHTGELFF
DNA: TGTGCCAGCTCGCCCTTACAGGGTCGACACACCGGGGAGCTGTTTTTT

V: TRBV19
J: TRBJ2-7
size: NA
D: TRBD1
CDR3: CATGRQGTRTYEQYF
DNA: TGTGCCACGGGGAGACAGGGCACCCGAACCTACGAGCAGTACTTC

V: TRBV7-2
J: TRBJ1-2
size: NA
D: NA
CDR3: CASSLGGSNYGYTF
DNA: TGTGCCAGCAGCTTAGGAGGATCTAACTATGGCTACACCTTC

V: TRBV4-2
J: TRBJ2-5
size: NA
D: TRBD2
CDR3: CASSQAQRGEETQYF
DNA: TGTGCCAGCAGCCAAGCTCAGCGGGGGGAAGAGACCCAGTACTTC

V: TRBV29-1
J: TRBJ1-5
size: NA
D: NA
CDR3: CSVGWTENQPQHF
DNA: TGCAGCGTTGGCTGGACAGAAAATCAGCCCCAGCATTTT

V: TRBV7-3
J: TRBJ1-6
size: NA
D: NA
CDR3: CASSLTPPGVGSPLHF
DNA: TGTGCCAGCAGCTTAACGCCTCCAGGGGTAGGGTCACCCCTCCACTTT

V: TRBV10-2
J: TRBJ2-7
size: once
D: TRBD2
CDR3: CASSGLGATSGPYEQYF
DNA: TGCGCCAGCTCAGGGCTGGGCGCTACTAGCGGTCCCTACGAGCAGTACTTC

V: TRBV13
J: TRBJ2-7
size: NA
D: NA
CDR3: CASQRGTGSYEQYF
DNA: TGTGCCAGTCAACGCGGGACCGGCTCCTACGAGCAGTACTTC

V: TRBV10-3
J: TRBJ2-5
size: NA
D: TRBD1
CDR3: CAIGRQGSEETQYF
DNA: TGTGCCATCGGGAGACAGGGCAGTGAGGAGACCCAGTACTTC